A selection of T cell receptor beta chains follows, all from one sample in a study of regulatory T cells in long-lasting Graves disease. TCRdb re-called the multiplex PCR reads with MiXCR, one entry per CDR3 protein. The table has some 420,000 distinct CDR3 sequences, 22% seen once. Sequences were derived from peripheral blood mononuclear cells (PBMCs), sampled when the disease was refractory, from a patient treated with antithyroid drugs. Every receptor here comes from a female donor with Graves disease. Each CDR3 is given with its conserved first and last residue. A D gene is named only where the DNA matches it firmly. A row's size may be missing; if present it is once, few, many or a size class.

V gene: TRBV2; J gene: TRBJ2-5; clone size: many; D gene: TRBD2; CDR3 DNA: TGTGCCAGCAGTGGGACTAGCGGGGGCCGAGAGACCCAGTACTTC; CDR3 protein: CASSGTSGGRETQYF
V gene: TRBV6-5; J gene: TRBJ2-2; clone size: many; D gene: TRBD2; CDR3 DNA: TGTGCCAGCAGTTACGCGGGAGGTTACACCGGGGAGCTGTTTTTT; CDR3 protein: CASSYAGGYTGELFF
V gene: TRBV11-3; J gene: TRBJ1-4; clone size: many; D gene: NA; CDR3 DNA: TGTGCCTTTGAACTCCAGGGTAAAGGTGAAAAACTGTTTTTT; CDR3 protein: CAFELQGKGEKLFF
V gene: TRBV7-8; J gene: TRBJ1-3; clone size: NA; D gene: NA; CDR3 DNA: TGTGCCAGCAGCCCTCGAGTTTTGAGCTCTGGAAACACCATATATTTT; CDR3 protein: CASSPRVLSSGNTIYF
V gene: TRBV7-9; J gene: TRBJ1-1; clone size: few; D gene: NA; CDR3 DNA: TGTGCCAGCAGCTTATACCAGGGCGACACTGAAGCTTTCTTT; CDR3 protein: CASSLYQGDTEAFF
V gene: TRBV24-1; J gene: TRBJ2-4; clone size: few; D gene: NA; CDR3 DNA: TGTGCCACCAGTGATGGTGGCAGGAACATTCAGTACTTC; CDR3 protein: CATSDGGRNIQYF
V gene: TRBV7-9; J gene: TRBJ2-7; clone size: NA; D gene: NA; CDR3 DNA: TGTGCCAGCAGCTCGACTAGGAACTACGAGCAGTACTTC; CDR3 protein: CASSSTRNYEQYF
V gene: TRBV12-3/TRBV12-4; J gene: TRBJ1-1; clone size: many; D gene: NA; CDR3 DNA: TGTGCCAGCAGTCGCACGGCAGGGAGGAACACTGAAGCTTTCTTT; CDR3 protein: CASSRTAGRNTEAFF
V gene: TRBV20-1; J gene: TRBJ1-5; clone size: many; D gene: NA; CDR3 DNA: TGCAGTGCTCGACAGGACCCTAGCAATCAGCCCCAGCATTTT; CDR3 protein: CSARQDPSNQPQHF
V gene: TRBV28; J gene: TRBJ1-5; clone size: many; D gene: NA; CDR3 DNA: TGTGCCAGCAGTCCGGGGAATTTCGGGGGTGGGCAAAACAAGCCCCAGCATTTT; CDR3 protein: CASSPGNFGGGQNKPQHF
V gene: TRBV7-2; J gene: TRBJ1-1; clone size: few; D gene: NA; CDR3 DNA: TGTGCCAGCAGCTTTTACGGGGGGGAAGCTTTCTTT; CDR3 protein: CASSFYGGEAFF
V gene: TRBV7-9; J gene: TRBJ1-1; clone size: many; D gene: NA; CDR3 DNA: TGTGCCAGCAGCTCGACTGGAGAGAACACTGAAGCTTTCTTT; CDR3 protein: CASSSTGENTEAFF
V gene: TRBV2; J gene: TRBJ1-2; clone size: many; D gene: NA; CDR3 DNA: TGTGCCAGCAGTGAAGCGCGTAACAGTGGCTACACCTTC; CDR3 protein: CASSEARNSGYTF
V gene: TRBV28; J gene: TRBJ1-2; clone size: NA; D gene: NA; CDR3 DNA: TGTGCCAGCAGCCCGGGCTCCGATGTGGGGTATGGCTACACCTTC; CDR3 protein: CASSPGSDVGYGYTF
V gene: TRBV20-1; J gene: TRBJ2-3; clone size: NA; D gene: TRBD1; CDR3 DNA: TGCAGTGCTGGGACAGGCACAGATACGCAGTATTTT; CDR3 protein: CSAGTGTDTQYF
V gene: TRBV11-3; J gene: TRBJ1-2; clone size: few; D gene: NA; CDR3 DNA: TGTGCCAGCAGCTCGCCCTATTCCGGGACCTCCAGGAATGGCTACACCTTC; CDR3 protein: CASSSPYSGTSRNGYTF
V gene: TRBV12-3/TRBV12-4; J gene: TRBJ2-7; clone size: NA; D gene: TRBD1; CDR3 DNA: TGTGCCAGCAGCCAGATCCGCCCGGGACAGATCTCCTACGAGCAGTACTTC; CDR3 protein: CASSQIRPGQISYEQYF
V gene: TRBV7-2; J gene: TRBJ1-6; clone size: NA; D gene: NA; CDR3 DNA: TGTGCCAGCAGCTTATATGGGGGGGCAAACTCACCCCTCCACTTT; CDR3 protein: CASSLYGGANSPLHF
V gene: TRBV5-4; J gene: TRBJ1-6; clone size: NA; D gene: NA; CDR3 DNA: TGTGCCAGCAGCTTGGGGGGGGGGAATAATTCACCCCTCCACTTT; CDR3 protein: CASSLGGGNNSPLHF
V gene: TRBV2; J gene: TRBJ2-6; clone size: many; D gene: NA; CDR3 DNA: TGTGCCAGCAGTGAAGCGACCTGGACAGACAGTCGCTCTGGGGCCAACGTCCTGACTTTC; CDR3 protein: CASSEATWTDSRSGANVLTF
V gene: TRBV6-2/TRBV6-3; J gene: TRBJ1-6; clone size: many; D gene: TRBD1; CDR3 DNA: TGTGCCAGCAGTTACGTCCGGGACAGGGGGAATTCACCCCTCCACTTT; CDR3 protein: CASSYVRDRGNSPLHF
V gene: TRBV7-3; J gene: TRBJ1-6; clone size: NA; D gene: TRBD1; CDR3 DNA: TGTGCCAGCAGCCCGACAGGGGTCTTTAATCCACCCCTCCACTTT; CDR3 protein: CASSPTGVFNPPLHF
V gene: TRBV7-2; J gene: TRBJ2-7; clone size: NA; D gene: NA; CDR3 DNA: TGTGCCAGCAGAATGGAGAGACAGGAAAGCTCCTACGAGCAGTACTTC; CDR3 protein: CASRMERQESSYEQYF
V gene: TRBV3-1; J gene: TRBJ2-3; clone size: NA; D gene: NA; CDR3 DNA: TGTGCCAGCAGCCAAGAAAGGACGACGCAGTATTTT; CDR3 protein: CASSQERTTQYF
V gene: TRBV3-1; J gene: TRBJ2-7; clone size: once; D gene: NA; CDR3 DNA: TGTGCCAGCAGCCAAGATGGAAGAGCGGGCGGACTCTACGAGCAGTACTTC; CDR3 protein: CASSQDGRAGGLYEQYF
V gene: TRBV7-8; J gene: TRBJ2-7; clone size: NA; D gene: NA; CDR3 DNA: TGTGCCAGCAGCCCCGCTAGCGACTCCTACGAGCAGTACTTC; CDR3 protein: CASSPASDSYEQYF
V gene: TRBV30; J gene: TRBJ2-5; clone size: many; D gene: NA; CDR3 DNA: TGTGCCTGGAAAGGGGAGACCCAGTACTTC; CDR3 protein: CAWKGETQYF
V gene: TRBV29-1; J gene: TRBJ1-2; clone size: NA; D gene: NA; CDR3 DNA: TGCAGCGTTGTGACGGCCAGGGGATTGAGGCGGGATGGCTACACCTTC; CDR3 protein: CSVVTARGLRRDGYTF
V gene: TRBV7-3; J gene: TRBJ2-7; clone size: few; D gene: NA; CDR3 DNA: TGTGCCAGCAGCTTAACGGGGGGCACTGGCTACGAGCAGTACTTC; CDR3 protein: CASSLTGGTGYEQYF
V gene: TRBV28; J gene: TRBJ1-1; clone size: many; D gene: NA; CDR3 DNA: TGTGCCAGCAGCCCGAATGGGCGGGCCGGGGACACTGAAGCTTTCTTT; CDR3 protein: CASSPNGRAGDTEAFF
V gene: TRBV11-2; J gene: TRBJ2-2; clone size: NA; D gene: NA; CDR3 DNA: TGTGCCAGCAGCTTAGCAGCCGGGGAGCTGTTTTTT; CDR3 protein: CASSLAAGELFF
V gene: TRBV7-3; J gene: TRBJ1-2; clone size: few; D gene: TRBD1; CDR3 DNA: TGTGCCAGCAGCTTAACTGGGACAGGGGCACCGGGGGCTAACTATGGCTACACCTTC; CDR3 protein: CASSLTGTGAPGANYGYTF
V gene: TRBV29-1; J gene: TRBJ1-1; clone size: once; D gene: NA; CDR3 DNA: TGCAGCGTTGAGCCCCCGGGGGGGGGTAACACTGAAGCTTTCTTT; CDR3 protein: CSVEPPGGGNTEAFF
V gene: TRBV19; J gene: TRBJ1-5; clone size: few; D gene: TRBD1; CDR3 DNA: TGTGCCAGTAGTATTTCACGGGACAGCAGGAGCAATCAGCCCCAGCATTTT; CDR3 protein: CASSISRDSRSNQPQHF
V gene: TRBV11-2; J gene: TRBJ1-1; clone size: many; D gene: NA; CDR3 DNA: TGTGCCAGCAGCTTAGTAGGGTCCAGGGGCCTCACGAACACTGAAGCTTTCTTT; CDR3 protein: CASSLVGSRGLTNTEAFF
V gene: TRBV2; J gene: TRBJ2-1; clone size: many; D gene: NA; CDR3 DNA: TGTGCCAGCACCGAAGGGCAGCGGCCCTCCTACAATGAGCAGTTCTTC; CDR3 protein: CASTEGQRPSYNEQFF
V gene: TRBV7-2; J gene: TRBJ1-1; clone size: few; D gene: NA; CDR3 DNA: TGTGCCAGCAGCTTAGCACCCCAGGGCACTGAAGCTTTCTTT; CDR3 protein: CASSLAPQGTEAFF
V gene: TRBV6-2/TRBV6-3; J gene: TRBJ2-2; clone size: few; D gene: TRBD2; CDR3 DNA: TGTGCCAGCAAACCGCGGGGGGTCACGAACACCGGGGAGCTGTTTTTT; CDR3 protein: CASKPRGVTNTGELFF
V gene: TRBV7-2; J gene: TRBJ1-1; clone size: many; D gene: TRBD1; CDR3 DNA: TGTGCCAGCAGTCCGACAGGGACGAACACTGAAGCTTTCTTT; CDR3 protein: CASSPTGTNTEAFF
V gene: TRBV2; J gene: TRBJ2-1; clone size: few; D gene: NA; CDR3 DNA: TGTGCCAGCAGTGTGGAATCTCACTCCAATGAGCAGTTCTTC; CDR3 protein: CASSVESHSNEQFF
V gene: TRBV11-2; J gene: TRBJ1-2; clone size: many; D gene: NA; CDR3 DNA: TGTGCCAGCAGCTTCTGGCCGATCTACTATGGCTACACCTTC; CDR3 protein: CASSFWPIYYGYTF
V gene: TRBV11-2; J gene: TRBJ1-2; clone size: many; D gene: NA; CDR3 DNA: TGTGCCAGCAGCAGACCTTTACCCCTTCGGACAGAAAACTATGGCTACACCTTC; CDR3 protein: CASSRPLPLRTENYGYTF